This TCR beta chain is from a study of monozygotic twins with cystic fibrosis. Overall study context: Libraries were built from 2.5 to 3.5 micrograms of fragmented DNA using around 16 PCR cycles.

The CDR3 covers 13 residues. The V and J ends lost 7 bases and 1 base respectively, with 10 bases between them. Germline V lookup: CDR1 MNHEY, CDR2 SVGAGI. This clone came up a few times. Its antigen is undetermined. Study conclusions and caveats: No link emerged between shared CDR3 counts and age, concordance or severity. Low clonality (median roughly 0.0095) suggested a mostly naive repertoire. Monozygotic CF twin pairs shared significantly more nucleotide-identical clonotypes than unrelated CF individuals did.

Profiled with immunoSEQ multiplex PCR; TCRdb holds only in-frame clones, not every one. The sample includes approximately 34,000 clones, over 70% seen only once; the top ten take under 2%. Sequenced material: blood. This receptor was taken from a girl aged 2-10 years with cystic fibrosis. This rearrangement joins TRBV6-5 to TRBJ1-1; D unclear. The CDR3 spells CASTGPTNTEAFF. The DNA for the CDR3 is TGTGCCAGCACCGGCCCTACGAACACTGAAGCTTTCTTT.